These 29 T cell receptor beta chains originate from one sample sequenced in a study of T-cell memory formation after mild COVID-19. Via MiXCR, TCRdb re-called the 5' RACE reads, giving one row per CDR3 protein. The sample carries just under 350,000 distinct CDR3 sequences, approximately 13% recorded once. The specimen was PBMCs or a T cell subset sorted from them (not recorded which). The receptor source for this set is a man younger than 30 who had mild COVID-19 (a few samples of this study predate the infection). Cell type and time point are not known.

The J gene is TRBJ1-5, the V gene TRBV20-1; perhaps TRBD1 as D (5 bases). The V and J ends lost 6 bases and 2 bases respectively, with 11 bases between them. Germline V lookup: CDR1 DFQATT, CDR2 SNEGSKA (reference sequence). The CDR3 is 13 residues long. CDR3 in amino acids: CSAGRGGNQPQHF. The CDR3 DNA reads as TGCAGTGCCGGACGGGGGGGCAATCAGCCCCAGCATTTT.

This clonotype has only one observation. V is TRBV28 and J is TRBJ1-2, with TRBD1 identical over 7 bases. The trim removed 5 bases at V and 3 bases at J, leaving 6 bases unmatched. The CDR3 extends over 14 amino acids. Germline V gene lookup returns CDR1 MDHEN and CDR2 SYDVKM. The CDR3 sequence: CASSGTEYHYGYTF. The DNA of the CDR3 is TGTGCCAGCAGTGGGACAGAGTACCACTATGGCTACACCTTC.

This clonotype was seen more than once but under ten times. V gene TRBV12-3 or TRBV12-4 combines with J gene TRBJ2-4; D unclear. V lost 1 base and J lost 1, with 11 bases in between. This CDR3 region has 16 residues. CDR3 sequence (DNA): TGTGCCAGCAGTTTAGAGGCCGGGTCGGCCAAAAACATTCAGTACTTC. Protein sequence: CASSLEAGSAKNIQYF.

The sample holds many counts of this clonotype. The chain uses TRBV4-2 and TRBJ1-1; D unresolved. Germline CDR1 and CDR2: LGHNA and YNFKEQ. There are 13 residues in the CDR3. Trimming removed 1 base from V and 1 base from J, with 4 bases in between. CDR3 sequence (DNA): TGTGCCAGCAGCCAAGTAGAGAACACTGAAGCTTTCTTT. Translating gives CASSQVENTEAFF.

The chain employs TRBV5-1 and TRBJ2-3; D is possibly TRBD1 (7 bases). The germline V gene has CDR1 SGHRS and CDR2 YFSETQ. Trimming cost V 0 bases and J 6 bases, with 14 bases left between them. This CDR3 contains 15 residues. The CDR3 is CASSLEGQGGDTQYF. The CDR3 DNA sequence: TGCGCCAGCAGCTTGGAGGGGCAGGGGGGTGATACGCAGTATTTT.

This clonotype was detected a few times. The V gene is TRBV12-3 or TRBV12-4, the J gene TRBJ1-1, with D unresolved. The germline V and J ends were trimmed by 0 bases and 7 bases, with 3 bases remaining between them. This CDR3 spans 11 amino acids. The CDR3 loop is CASSLADEAFF. The DNA of the CDR3 is TGTGCCAGCAGTTTAGCAGATGAAGCTTTCTTT.

This clonotype was observed a handful of times. The V and J genes are TRBV11-2 and TRBJ2-7, with TRBD1 identical over 9 bases. CDR1 and CDR2 (germline): SGHAT, FQNNGV. V shed 4 bases, J shed 3 bases, and the junction held 7 bases outside the gene matches. The CDR3 is 15 amino acids. The chain's CDR3 is CASSSPDRGYYEQYF. The CDR3 DNA reads TGTGCCAGCAGCTCCCCGGACAGGGGATACTACGAGCAGTACTTC.

This clonotype turned up a few times. V usage is TRBV5-1 and J usage is TRBJ1-1, with TRBD1 matching over 7 bases. V lost 4 bases and J lost 3; bases outside the gene matches: 3. The CDR3 runs 13 residues. Germline V gene data show CDR1 as SGHRS and CDR2 as YFSETQ. CDR3 sequence (DNA): TGCGCCAGCAGCGTTGACAGGGACACTGAAGCTTTCTTT. Translated: CASSVDRDTEAFF.

This rearrangement joins TRBV7-9 to TRBJ2-7, with D unresolved. Germline values: CDR1 SEHNR, CDR2 FQNEAQ (reference sequence). Trimming stripped 5 bases from V and 2 bases from J, with 13 bases between. The CDR3 is 14 amino acids. Written as DNA, the CDR3 is TGTGCCAGCAGCGACCCAGGTGCCCCCTACGAGCAGTACGTC. It translates to CASSDPGAPYEQYV.

This clonotype was counted between two and nine times. This rearrangement joins TRBV11-3 to TRBJ2-2, with D possibly being TRBD1 (5 bases). V lost 4 bases, J lost 7 bases, and 22 bases lay in between. Germline assignment: CDR1 SGHNT and CDR2 YENEEA. The CDR3 runs 17 residues. This CDR3 is CASSSPKDSPGHGELFF. CDR3 nucleotide sequence: TGTGCCAGCAGCTCCCCAAAAGACAGCCCCGGGCACGGGGAGCTGTTTTTT.

This rearrangement joins TRBV5-4 to TRBJ2-3, with TRBD2 as a possible D gene (6 bases). The germline V and J ends were trimmed by 0 bases and 6 bases, with 11 bases remaining between them. Germline loops: CDR1 SGHNT, CDR2 YYREEE (reference sequence). CDR3 size: 14 residues. The CDR3, as DNA: TGTGCCAGCAGCTTGGAACTAGCAGAGGATACGCAGTATTTT. Protein product: CASSLELAEDTQYF.

The gene calls are TRBV18 and TRBJ2-7; tentatively, D is TRBD2 (6 bases). V gave up 4 bases and J gave up 5 bases, with 15 bases separating them. CDR1 and CDR2 (germline): KGHSH, LQKENI. CDR3 length equals 14 residues. CDR3 protein: CASSLGGTGHEQYV. The CDR3 DNA follows: TGTGCCAGCTCACTCGGGGGAACAGGCCACGAGCAGTACGTC.

This clonotype was detected many times. The genes are TRBV7-9 and TRBJ2-1; D ambiguous. The V gene's germline CDR1 is SEHNR and CDR2 FQNEAQ (reference sequence). This CDR3 is 16 amino acids long. Trimming stripped 0 bases from V and 0 bases from J, with 9 bases between. CDR3 bases: TGTGCCAGCAGCTTAGCGCTTTGGAGCTCCTACAATGAGCAGTTCTTC. Its protein is CASSLALWSSYNEQFF.

There are a few counts of this clonotype. The rearrangement links TRBV12-3 or TRBV12-4 to TRBJ2-1; a weak D match, TRBD2 (5 bases). The length of the CDR3 is 11 residues. Between the trimmed V and J ends, which lost 7 bases and 8 bases, there was a span of 9 bases. CDR3 nucleotides: TGTGCCAGCACCTATAGCGATGAGCAGTTCTTC. Its protein is CASTYSDEQFF.

This clonotype was detected a few times. The CDR3 region has the DNA TGCGCCAGCAGCAATGGGGACAGTGGGGCCAACGTCCTGACTTTC. Its protein product is CASSNGDSGANVLTF. The V call is TRBV5-1, the J call TRBJ2-6, with TRBD1 matching over 7 bases. From germline, CDR1 is SGHRS and CDR2 YFSETQ. V lost 4 bases to trimming and J lost 3 bases; unmatched junction nucleotides: 4. The CDR3 has 15 amino acids.

This sequence joins TRBV11-3 and TRBJ2-1; 7 bases line up with TRBD2. V was pared by 2 bases and J by 7 bases, with 2 bases of the junction left unmatched. The germline V gene has CDR1 SGHNT and CDR2 YENEEA. CDR3 length: 13 residues. CDR3 nucleotide sequence: TGTGCCAGCAGCTTAAGCGGGAAGAATGAGCAGTTCTTC. As protein: CASSLSGKNEQFF.

This clonotype is medium-sized in the sample. The chain recombines TRBV5-1 with TRBJ2-2, with D unclear. The length of the CDR3 is 14 residues. CDR1 and CDR2 from the germline V gene are SGHRS and YFSETQ. The V end lost 3 bases, the J end lost 2 bases, and 8 bases lay between the germline ends. Written as DNA, the CDR3 is TGCGCCAGCAGCTCCCCCACAAACACCGGGGAGCTGTTTTTT. It encodes CASSSPTNTGELFF.

In its sample, this clonotype was seen a few times. The V gene is TRBV9, the J gene TRBJ2-2, with D perhaps matching TRBD2 (6 bases). V gave up 7 bases and J gave up 6 bases, with 19 bases separating them. The CDR3 length is 15 residues. CDR1 is SGDLS and CDR2 is YYNGEE in the germline V gene. The CDR3 sequence: CASALGGEGSGELFF. The CDR3 DNA is TGTGCCAGCGCCCTGGGAGGAGAAGGTTCCGGGGAGCTGTTTTTT.

The V gene is TRBV27, the J gene TRBJ1-2; the D is unclear. Between the trimmed V and J ends, which lost 5 bases and 8 bases, there was a span of 15 bases. The CDR3 is 13 amino acids. CDR1 is MNHEY and CDR2 is SMNVEV in the germline V gene (reference sequence). CDR3 region: CASSGPTFGGYTF. DNA for the CDR3: TGTGCCAGCAGTGGGCCGACGTTCGGAGGCTACACCTTC.

This clonotype was found a few times. The chain links TRBV11-2 to TRBJ2-5; the D is unclear. Per the germline V gene, CDR1 is SGHAT and CDR2 is FQNNGV. V gave up 3 bases and J gave up 4 bases, with 6 bases separating them. The CDR3 extends over 12 amino acids. The CDR3 DNA reads as TGTGCCAGCAGCTTCGAGTCAGAGACCCAGTACTTC. Translation: CASSFESETQYF. Full variable domain (missing parts from reference TRBV11-2 and TRBJ2-5): EAGVAQSPRYKIIEKRQSVAFWCNPISGHATLYWYQQILGQGPKLLIQFQNNGVVDDSQLPKDRFSAERLKGVDSTLKIQPAKLEDSAVYLCASSFESETQYFGPGTRLLVL.

This clonotype occurred a few times. This chain links TRBV10-3 with TRBJ2-3; no clear D. The V end was cut by 0 bases, the J end by 0 bases, with 13 bases between. CDR1 and CDR2 (germline): ENHRY, SYGVKD. The CDR3 contains 17 residues. The CDR3 loop is CAISESNGPASTDTQYF. DNA for the CDR3: TGTGCCATCAGTGAGTCGAACGGGCCGGCTAGCACAGATACGCAGTATTTT.

This clonotype was counted only a few times. The chain joins TRBV11-2 to TRBJ2-1; tentatively, D is TRBD2 (7 bases). The CDR3 has 15 residues. Trimming took off 2 bases at V and 9 bases at J, with 17 bases between the two ends. Germline CDR1 reads SGHAT; CDR2 reads FQNNGV. The CDR3, as DNA: TGTGCCAGCAGCTTAAGCCGAGGGGGGGCCAGTGAGCAGTTCTTC. Translated: CASSLSRGGASEQFF.

The chain carries TRBV12-3 or TRBV12-4 and TRBJ2-1; D is unclear. The V end lost 5 bases, the J end lost 7 bases, and 15 bases lay between the germline ends. The CDR3 is 14 residues long. The CDR3 loop reads CASSPPRARNEQFF. The DNA of the CDR3 is TGTGCCAGCAGTCCCCCAAGGGCTAGGAATGAGCAGTTCTTC.

This chain uses TRBV18 with TRBJ1-2; TRBD1 agrees at 9 bases. The CDR3 is 17 amino acids. The germline V gene encodes CDR1 KGHSH and CDR2 LQKENI. V dropped 1 base and J dropped 1; count of bases not matched to a gene: 7. CDR3 DNA: TGTGCCAGCTCACCACAAGGACAGGGGACCATTAACTATGGCTACACCTTC. It is translated as CASSPQGQGTINYGYTF. Together with reference TRBV18 and TRBJ1-2, the CDR3 gives the full variable domain: NAGVMQNPRHLVRRRGQEARLRCSPMKGHSHVYWYRQLPEEGLKFMVYLQKENIIDESGMPKERFSAEFPKEGPSILRIQQVVRGDSAAYFCASSPQGQGTINYGYTFGSGTRLTVV.

This clonotype showed up just a few times. The genes are TRBV5-5 and TRBJ1-3; D might be TRBD1 (6 bases). The CDR3 sequence is 15 residues long. Germline V gives CDR1 SGHKS, CDR2 YYEKEE (reference sequence). V dropped 2 bases and J dropped 1 base, with 10 bases sitting between them. As DNA, the CDR3 is TGTGCCAGCAGCTTCGGAACAGGGTCTGGAAACACCATATATTTT. This translates into CASSFGTGSGNTIYF.

The chain has TRBV2 and TRBJ2-1, with D tentatively TRBD2 (7 bases). Germline V gene sequence: CDR1 SNHLY, CDR2 FYNNEI. This CDR3 contains 15 residues. V lost 3 bases and J 3 bases, leaving 12 bases between the germline ends. The CDR3 DNA is TGTGCCAGCAGTGAGAGGCGGGGGCTCTACAATGAGCAGTTCTTC. It is translated as CASSERRGLYNEQFF.

This clonotype showed up just a few times. V and J are TRBV7-9 and TRBJ2-2; D is uncertain. Germline V gives CDR1 SEHNR, CDR2 FQNEAQ (reference sequence). The CDR3 is made up of 14 amino acids. With 6 bases removed from V and 5 bases from J, the gap between germline ends came to 13 bases. CDR3 nucleotide sequence: TGTGCCAGCAGGGGTCTTATGGGGACCGGGGAGCTGTTTTTT. Residues: CASRGLMGTGELFF.

This clonotype has just a few counts. The rearrangement links TRBV7-2 to TRBJ2-3; 11 nucleotides agree with TRBD2. With 0 bases clipped from V and 4 bases from J, the junction kept 6 bases outside the gene matches. This CDR3 comprises 17 residues. Per germline, CDR1 SGHTA and CDR2 FQGNSA. This CDR3 reads CASSLALSGGAADTQYF. CDR3 coding DNA: TGTGCCAGCAGCTTAGCGCTTAGCGGGGGGGCCGCAGATACGCAGTATTTT.

This clonotype was picked up a small number of times. V and J are TRBV11-2 and TRBJ2-7; TRBD1 agrees at 10 bases. The V segment lost 3 bases and the J segment 6 bases; nucleotides outside the gene matches: 8. The germline V gene encodes CDR1 SGHAT and CDR2 FQNNGV. The CDR3 sequence is 15 residues long. The CDR3 region is CASSFSGTGDREQYF. CDR3 in DNA: TGTGCCAGCAGCTTCTCAGGGACAGGGGACCGCGAGCAGTACTTC.